These T cell receptor beta chains were read from a single sample in a study of blood T cell repertoires in COVID-19. Profiling relied on immunoSEQ multiplex PCR, and the TCRdb table lists in-frame clones only, not all of them. This table has 200,000 to 300,000 clones, more than 70% appearing once. Input material: PBMCs or T cells enriched from blood (not recorded which). These receptors were obtained from a woman between 35 and 50 years old with acute COVID-19. Each CDR3 is given with its conserved first and last residue. Fields, in order: clone size, D gene, V gene, J gene, CDR3 DNA, CDR3 protein. The D gene is left open where the match is weak. Rows give clone size only sometimes, using once, few, many, or a class for an expanded clone.

abundance: .
d_gene: .
v_gene: TRBV19
j_gene: TRBJ1-2
CDR3nt: TGTGCCAGTAGGGCGGGGACTTTGGGTGGCTACACCTTC
CDR3aa: CASRAGTLGGYTF

abundance: .
d_gene: TRBD2
v_gene: TRBV3-1/TRBV3-2
j_gene: TRBJ2-4
CDR3nt: TGTGCCAGCAGCCCCGGGGGGGCGGGGGTAGCCAAAAACATTCAGTACTTC
CDR3aa: CASSPGGAGVAKNIQYF

abundance: once
d_gene: TRBD2
v_gene: TRBV24-1
j_gene: TRBJ2-1
CDR3nt: TGTGCCACCAGTGATCCAGAGGGGAAGCGGGGTGTGAATGAGCAGTTCTTC
CDR3aa: CATSDPEGKRGVNEQFF

abundance: once
d_gene: .
v_gene: TRBV3-1/TRBV3-2
j_gene: TRBJ2-3
CDR3nt: TGTGCCAGCAGCCAAGAGTCCGACAGCCTCCTCCCCACAGATACGCAGTATTTT
CDR3aa: CASSQESDSLLPTDTQYF

abundance: .
d_gene: .
v_gene: TRBV11-2
j_gene: TRBJ2-5
CDR3nt: TGTGCCAGCAGCTTAGTGGGGCCCAGGGTCCGGACCCAGTACTTC
CDR3aa: CASSLVGPRVRTQYF

abundance: .
d_gene: .
v_gene: TRBV15
j_gene: TRBJ2-3
CDR3nt: TGTGCCACCAGCAGTGCTCCGGGTCTATTAGCAGATACGCAGTATTTT
CDR3aa: CATSSAPGLLADTQYF

abundance: .
d_gene: .
v_gene: TRBV21-1
j_gene: TRBJ2-5
CDR3nt: TGTGCCAGCCTTCTAGCGGGGAAGGAAGAGACCCAGTACTTC
CDR3aa: CASLLAGKEETQYF

abundance: .
d_gene: TRBD1
v_gene: TRBV18
j_gene: TRBJ1-3
CDR3nt: TGTGCCAGCTCACCACCAGGACAGGGGAGCTCTGGAAACACCATATATTTT
CDR3aa: CASSPPGQGSSGNTIYF

abundance: .
d_gene: TRBD1
v_gene: TRBV28
j_gene: TRBJ1-2
CDR3nt: TGTGCCAGCACCCCGACAGGGGCCTATGGCTACACCTTC
CDR3aa: CASTPTGAYGYTF

abundance: few
d_gene: TRBD1
v_gene: TRBV12-5
j_gene: TRBJ1-2
CDR3nt: TGTGCTAGTGGCCTTTGGAACAGGGGGGTTAACTATGGCTACACCTTC
CDR3aa: CASGLWNRGVNYGYTF

abundance: .
d_gene: .
v_gene: TRBV7-2
j_gene: TRBJ2-3
CDR3nt: TGTGCCAGCAGCCCAGGGATGATCGCGGGAAGGGGGCAGTATTTT
CDR3aa: CASSPGMIAGRGQYF

abundance: .
d_gene: TRBD2
v_gene: TRBV11-2
j_gene: TRBJ2-1
CDR3nt: TGTGCCAGCAGCTTAGTAGGTAGCGGGAGGGCCTACAATGAGCAGTTCTTC
CDR3aa: CASSLVGSGRAYNEQFF

abundance: .
d_gene: .
v_gene: TRBV24-1
j_gene: TRBJ2-5
CDR3nt: TGTGCCACCAGTGATCCCTCGGGGATGGAGACCCAGTACTTC
CDR3aa: CATSDPSGMETQYF

abundance: .
d_gene: .
v_gene: TRBV7-9
j_gene: TRBJ1-1
CDR3nt: TGTGCCAGCAGCTTAGAGAGGCGGACTGAAGCTTTCTTT
CDR3aa: CASSLERRTEAFF

abundance: .
d_gene: TRBD2
v_gene: TRBV9
j_gene: TRBJ2-1
CDR3nt: TGTGCCAGCAGCGTAGCGGGACTAGCGGGGAATGAGCAGTTCTTC
CDR3aa: CASSVAGLAGNEQFF

abundance: .
d_gene: .
v_gene: TRBV18
j_gene: TRBJ2-1
CDR3nt: TGTGCCAGCTCACCACCGGGAGGAAATGAGCAGTTCTTC
CDR3aa: CASSPPGGNEQFF

abundance: .
d_gene: .
v_gene: TRBV19
j_gene: TRBJ1-3
CDR3nt: TGTGCCAGTAGTATGAGCGGAAACACCATATATTTT
CDR3aa: CASSMSGNTIYF

abundance: .
d_gene: TRBD2
v_gene: TRBV19
j_gene: TRBJ2-3
CDR3nt: TGTGCCAGTAGTCCTAGGACTAGCGAGGGTGTAGATACGCAGTATTTT
CDR3aa: CASSPRTSEGVDTQYF

abundance: .
d_gene: .
v_gene: TRBV4-3
j_gene: TRBJ2-2
CDR3nt: TGCGCCAGCAGCCAGTACTGGCAGGTTAACACCGGGGAGCTGTTTTTT
CDR3aa: CASSQYWQVNTGELFF

abundance: .
d_gene: TRBD1
v_gene: TRBV5-5
j_gene: TRBJ2-5
CDR3nt: TGTGCCAGCAGCTTGGGACAGGGCGTCCGGGAGACCCAGTACTTC
CDR3aa: CASSLGQGVRETQYF

abundance: .
d_gene: TRBD1
v_gene: TRBV24-1
j_gene: TRBJ1-5
CDR3nt: TGTGCCACCAGGGACAGGGACAATCAGCCCCAGCATTTT
CDR3aa: CATRDRDNQPQHF